These 9 T cell receptor beta chains came from one sample sequenced in a study of Tregs in tolerant kidney transplant recipients (dated by TCRdb to the late 2010s). The library was prepared using the immunoSEQ multiplex PCR assay. TCRdb retrieved this table from immuneACCESS and kept in-frame rearrangements only. Not all clones are present; in checked studies, unresolved V genes account for under half, and no reason is known for the remainder. Within this sample are some 65,000 clones, with around 83% of them counted one time only. The ten biggest clones cover around 4% of the sample. The source material was CD4+ T cells from blood. These receptors were collected from a human donor in good health.

The rearrangement links TRBV7-2 to TRBJ2-1; D remains unclear. The CDR3 loop spans 13 amino acids. V lost 5 bases and J lost 13, with 18 bases in between. Germline CDR1 SGHTA, CDR2 FQGNSA. The CDR3 DNA follows: TGTGCCAGCAGCCCATCGATAGAAGGTAGCCAGTTCTTC. Translation: CASSPSIEGSQFF. Looking up the rest from reference TRBV7-2 and TRBJ2-1 gives the full variable domain: GAGVSQSPSNKVTEKGKDVELRCDPISGHTALYWYRQSLGQGLEFLIYFQGNSAPDKSGLPSDRFSAERTGGSVSTLTIQRTQQEDSAVYLCASSPSIEGSQFFGPGTRLTVL.

This chain uses TRBV7-3 with TRBJ2-3, with D possibly being TRBD1 or TRBD2 (5 bases each). V lost 5 bases to trimming and J lost 2 bases, with 14 bases between them. Germline CDR1 SGHTA, CDR2 FQGTGA. The CDR3 runs to 15 residues. CDR3 sequence: CASSRDGRFTDTQYF. The CDR3 nucleotides are TGTGCCAGCAGCCGGGACGGCAGATTCACAGATACGCAGTATTTT. The complete variable domain, with remaining parts taken from reference TRBV7-3 and TRBJ2-3, reads GAGVSQTPSNKVTEKGKYVELRCDPISGHTALYWYRQSLGQGPEFLIYFQGTGAADDSGLPNDRFFAVRPEGSVSTLKIQRTERGDSAVYLCASSRDGRFTDTQYFGPGTRLTVL.

For the CDR3, the DNA is TGCGCCAGCAGTCATAGGGCTTATCCGTACGAGCAGTACTTC. It encodes CASSHRAYPYEQYF. The rearrangement joins TRBV23-1 to TRBJ2-7; D not certain. TRBV23-1 counts as an open reading frame of uncertain function. V was trimmed by 3 bases and J by 4 bases, leaving 13 bases between them. The CDR3 is 14 amino acids.

This chain connects TRBV4-3 to TRBJ2-5; D is ambiguous. From germline, CDR1 is LGHNA and CDR2 YSLEER. V lost 2 bases and J 5 bases, leaving 9 bases between the germline ends. This CDR3 region has 13 residues. Here the CDR3 reads CASSQNPGETQYF. The CDR3 DNA reads as TGCGCCAGCAGCCAAAACCCAGGCGAGACCCAGTACTTC.

V and J are TRBV21-1 and TRBJ1-1; TRBD1 reflects the table's D call only, with no check against the DNA. TRBV21-1 is described as a pseudogene. CDR3 length equals 19 residues. CDR3 DNA sequence: TGTGCCAGCAGCGGAACGCCGGGACAGGGGCCTTTTATGAACACTGAAGCTTTCTTT. It codes for CASSGTPGQGPFMNTEAFF.

The CDR3 DNA is TGTGCCATCAGTCCCGGACAGCGAATCATTAACTATGGCTACACCTTC. Residues: CAISPGQRIINYGYTF. The V and J genes are TRBV10-3 and TRBJ1-2; D is perhaps TRBD1 (6 bases). Germline CDR1 and CDR2: ENHRY and SYGVKD. V gave up 5 bases and J gave up 1 base, with 17 bases separating them. There are 16 residues in the CDR3.

The V and J genes are TRBV29-1 and TRBJ1-2; D might be TRBD1 (6 bases). This CDR3 has 14 amino acids. The germline V and J ends were trimmed by 2 bases and 4 bases, with 14 bases remaining between them. Per germline, CDR1 SQVTM and CDR2 ANQGSEA. The CDR3 loop reads CSVEYSGAGYGYTF. The CDR3 region has the DNA TGCAGCGTTGAATATTCGGGGGCGGGCTATGGCTACACCTTC.

V and J are TRBV30 and TRBJ1-6; D is ambiguous. The length of the CDR3 is 13 residues. The germline V and J ends were trimmed by 3 bases and 11 bases, with 14 bases remaining between them. The germline CDR1 and CDR2 sequences are GTSNPN and SVGIG (reference sequence). CDR3 region: CAWREGRGAPLHF. CDR3 DNA sequence: TGTGCCTGGAGAGAGGGCCGTGGTGCACCCCTCCACTTT. Full variable domain (outside the CDR3, taken from reference TRBV30 and TRBJ1-6): SQTIHQWPATLVQPVGSPLSLECTVEGTSNPNLYWYRQAAGRGLQLLFYSVGIGQISSEVPQNLSASRPQDRQFILSSKKLLLSDSGFYLCAWREGRGAPLHFGNGTRLTVT.

The chain links TRBV30 to TRBJ1-1, with D perhaps matching TRBD1 (5 bases). Germline CDR1 reads GTSNPN; CDR2 reads SVGIG (reference sequence). V shed 5 bases and J shed 10 bases, with 11 bases lying between them. The CDR3 length is 10 residues. CDR3 sequence (DNA): TGTGCCTGGGGTCCTGGGGGAGCTTTCTTT. It is translated as CAWGPGGAFF.